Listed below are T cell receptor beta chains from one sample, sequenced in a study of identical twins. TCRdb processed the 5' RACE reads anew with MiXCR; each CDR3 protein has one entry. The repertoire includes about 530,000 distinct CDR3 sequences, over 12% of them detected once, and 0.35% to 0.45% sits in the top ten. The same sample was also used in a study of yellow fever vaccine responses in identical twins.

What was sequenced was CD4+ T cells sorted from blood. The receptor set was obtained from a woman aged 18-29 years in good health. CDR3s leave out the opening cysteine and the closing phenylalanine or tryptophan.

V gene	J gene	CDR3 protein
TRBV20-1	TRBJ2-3	SANPSGGTDTQY
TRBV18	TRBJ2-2	ASSPRGGSTGELF
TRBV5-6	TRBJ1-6	ASSLWATESRSSYNSPLH
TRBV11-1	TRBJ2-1	ASSLVRGFQTGTYNEQF
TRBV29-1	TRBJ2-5	SVDRGEKQQETQY
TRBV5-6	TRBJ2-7	ASSLRPTGAYEQY
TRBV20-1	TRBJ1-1	SAYVLGTEAF
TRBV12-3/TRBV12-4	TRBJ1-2	ASSMGRYGYT
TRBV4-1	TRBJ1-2	ASSQDPTGNYGYT
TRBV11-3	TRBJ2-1	ASSLHRRTSGPGNEQF
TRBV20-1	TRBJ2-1	SPQGGGNNEQF
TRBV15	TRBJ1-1	ATSRDRVDTEAF
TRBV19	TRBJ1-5	ASSISTPNQPQH
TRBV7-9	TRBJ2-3	ASTQEADTQY
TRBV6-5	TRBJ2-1	ASSYPSGAHNEQF
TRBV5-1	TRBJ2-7	ASSLTPGQGSYEQY
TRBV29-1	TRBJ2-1	SVGTGTPYNEQF
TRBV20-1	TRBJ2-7	SARDPAGLTYEQY
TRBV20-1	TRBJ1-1	SARGRGRYTEAF
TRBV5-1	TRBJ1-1	ASSSGQLNTEAF
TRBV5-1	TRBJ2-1	ASSSGGTRIYNEQF
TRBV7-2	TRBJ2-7	ASSHTGTSGSYEQY
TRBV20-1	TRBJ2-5	SARDLGRQETQY
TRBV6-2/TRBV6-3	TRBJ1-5	ASSRDRVDQPQH
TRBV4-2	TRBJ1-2	ASSQAGNNYGYT
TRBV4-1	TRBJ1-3	ASSQTPGTASGNTIY